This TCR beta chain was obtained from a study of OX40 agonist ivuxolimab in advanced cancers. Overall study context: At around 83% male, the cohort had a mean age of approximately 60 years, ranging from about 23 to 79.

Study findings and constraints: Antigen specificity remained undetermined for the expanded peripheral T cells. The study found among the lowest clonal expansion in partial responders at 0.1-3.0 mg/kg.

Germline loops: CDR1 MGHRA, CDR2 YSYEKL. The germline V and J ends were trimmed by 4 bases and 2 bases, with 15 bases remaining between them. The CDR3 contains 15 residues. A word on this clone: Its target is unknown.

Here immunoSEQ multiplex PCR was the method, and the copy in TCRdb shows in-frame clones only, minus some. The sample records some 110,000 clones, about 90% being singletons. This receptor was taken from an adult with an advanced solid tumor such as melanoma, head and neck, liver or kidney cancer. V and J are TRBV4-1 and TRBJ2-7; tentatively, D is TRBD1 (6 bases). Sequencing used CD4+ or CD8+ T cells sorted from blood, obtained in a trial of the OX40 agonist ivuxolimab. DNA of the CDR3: TGCGCCAGCAGCCGGGGGCTTGGATGGGCCTACGAGCAGTACTTC. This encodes CASSRGLGWAYEQYF.